These 30 T cell receptor beta chains were all obtained from the same sample, sequenced in a study of blood T cell repertoires in COVID-19. Produced via immunoSEQ multiplex PCR; TCRdb's table is partial and in-frame only. The sample has approximately 26,000 clones, nearly 90% seen once; the top ten hold around 1.7%. Sequencing used peripheral blood. The receptor set was obtained from a woman aged 60-75 years with active COVID-19.

This sequence joins TRBV29-1 and TRBJ2-7; 10 positions match TRBD2. Losses at the gene ends were 7 bases for V and 0 bases for J; bases not matched to a gene: 15. This CDR3 is built from 17 residues. CDR1 is SQVTM, CDR2 ANQGSEA, per germline. This chain's CDR3 is CSAAGGGSSGGSYEQYF. The DNA of the CDR3 is TGCAGCGCTGCGGGGGGAGGATCTAGCGGGGGCTCCTACGAGCAGTACTTC.

The V and J genes are TRBV27 and TRBJ2-1; 10 positions match TRBD1. There are 21 residues in the CDR3. After removal of 2 bases from V and 5 bases from J, the junction contained 21 bases not matched to a gene. Germline CDR1 reads MNHEY; CDR2 reads SMNVEV (reference sequence). The CDR3 sequence: CASSLMTDRGRGGRLDNEQFF. The CDR3 nucleotides read TGTGCCAGCAGTTTAATGACCGACAGGGGGCGCGGCGGGAGGTTGGACAATGAGCAGTTCTTC.

This chain uses TRBV9 with TRBJ2-7, with 10 bases fitting TRBD1. The CDR3 contains 15 residues. V was clipped by 0 bases and J by 5 bases; unmatched bases: 5. Germline V gene data show CDR1 as SGDLS and CDR2 as YYNGEE. The CDR3 loop is CASSVGGTGVNEQYF. As DNA, the CDR3 is TGTGCCAGCAGCGTAGGGGGGACAGGGGTCAACGAGCAGTACTTC.

The chain combines TRBV9 with TRBJ1-3; tentative D call: TRBD1 (5 bases). V lost 3 bases to trimming and J lost 7 bases, with 17 bases between them. Per the germline V gene, CDR1 is SGDLS and CDR2 is YYNGEE. The CDR3 loop spans 15 amino acids. CDR3: CASSAGNQGGNTIYF. CDR3 DNA: TGTGCCAGCAGCGCCGGGAATCAGGGAGGGAACACCATATATTTT.

The genes are TRBV5-1 and TRBJ2-5; a possible D gene is TRBD1 (5 bases). Per germline, CDR1 SGHRS and CDR2 YFSETQ. Trimming removed 0 bases at V and 0 bases at J, with 12 bases between. This CDR3 spans 16 amino acids. The CDR3 loop is CASSLGQSWYQETQYF. CDR3 coding DNA: TGCGCCAGCAGCTTGGGACAGTCCTGGTACCAAGAGACCCAGTACTTC.

This clone was counted a few times. V and J are TRBV6-4 and TRBJ1-3; no reliable D call. Trimming pared 0 bases from V and 0 bases from J, leaving 15 bases between. Germline CDR1 reads MRHNA; CDR2 reads SNTAGT. This CDR3 contains 18 residues. The DNA of the CDR3 is TGTGCCAGCAGTGACTCGGAAAATCAACAGAGCTCTGGAAACACCATATATTTT. Its translation is CASSDSENQQSSGNTIYF.

The chain recombines TRBV7-9 with TRBJ1-2; D remains ambiguous. The CDR3 is 13 amino acids. Trimming took 6 bases from V and 4 from J, leaving 12 bases between them. The germline V gene has CDR1 SEHNR and CDR2 FQNEAQ (reference sequence). The CDR3 sequence is CASSPIEVYGYTF. As DNA, the CDR3 is TGTGCCAGCAGTCCCATCGAGGTCTATGGCTACACCTTC.

This CDR3 is CASSQGGGSHGYTF. DNA of the CDR3: TGTGCCAGCAGCCAAGGCGGGGGTTCGCATGGCTACACCTTC. The chain is built from TRBV3-1 (or the pseudogene TRBV3-2) and TRBJ1-2; a possible D gene is TRBD1 (5 bases). CDR3 length equals 14 residues. V gave up 1 base and J gave up 6 bases, with 12 bases separating them. The V gene's germline CDR1 is LGHDT and CDR2 YNNKEL (reference sequence).

This chain joins TRBV28 and TRBJ1-2, with no clear D. The CDR3 totals 12 residues. Germline CDR1 and CDR2: MDHEN and SYDVKM. V was shortened by 3 bases and J by 2 bases, with 4 bases between the two germline ends. The CDR3 region has the DNA TGTGCCAGCAGTTTCGGGAACTATGGCTACACCTTC. Amino acid sequence: CASSFGNYGYTF.

The chain joins TRBV29-1 to TRBJ1-6; a weak D match, TRBD1 (5 bases). V was cut by 6 bases and J by 1 base, with 13 bases left in between. This CDR3 spans 15 amino acids. From germline, CDR1 is SQVTM and CDR2 ANQGSEA. Here the CDR3 reads CSVLNTGSYNSPLHF. The CDR3 DNA follows: TGCAGCGTACTAAATACAGGTTCCTATAATTCACCCCTCCACTTT.

V gene TRBV28 combines with J gene TRBJ1-1; tentatively, D is TRBD1 (5 bases). Germline-derived CDR1 and CDR2 are MDHEN and SYDVKM. This CDR3 has 13 amino acids. Between the trimmed V and J ends, which lost 3 bases and 1 base, there was a span of 6 bases. DNA of the CDR3: TGTGCCAGCAGTTTGCAGGGGAACACTGAAGCTTTCTTT. Amino acid sequence: CASSLQGNTEAFF.

The chain employs TRBV19 and TRBJ2-7; TRBD2 matches at 13 bases. This CDR3 comprises 16 residues. The V gene's germline CDR1 is LNHDA and CDR2 SQIVND (reference sequence). V gave up 3 bases and J gave up 1 base; unmatched junction bases: 3. CDR3 coding DNA: TGTGCCAGTAGTATCACTAGCGGGAGGGGATCCTACGAGCAGTACTTC. This gives the protein CASSITSGRGSYEQYF.

This rearrangement joins TRBV3-1 (or the pseudogene TRBV3-2) to TRBJ1-2, with 10 bases lining up with TRBD1. Germline CDR1 LGHDT, CDR2 YNNKEL (reference sequence). The CDR3 is 14 amino acids. V lost 4 bases, J lost 6 bases, and 5 bases stayed unmatched. CDR3 bases: TGTGCCAGCAGCCCCGGACAGGGGGATAATGGCTACACCTTC. Encoded protein: CASSPGQGDNGYTF.

The chain couples TRBV2 to TRBJ2-1; 8 nucleotides line up with TRBD2. The V and J ends lost 3 bases and 16 bases, in that order; junction bases with no gene match: 5. CDR1 and CDR2 (germline): SNHLY, FYNNEI. The CDR3 has 11 amino acids. CDR3 protein: CASSDLVAGFF. The CDR3 coding sequence is TGTGCCAGCAGTGACTTGGTAGCGGGATTCTTC.

The V gene is TRBV5-5, the J gene TRBJ1-5; D is perhaps TRBD1 (6 bases). Germline assignment: CDR1 SGHKS and CDR2 YYEKEE (reference sequence). Trimming left V 1 base short and J 6 bases short, with 11 bases between. CDR3 length equals 14 residues. The CDR3 loop is CASSLRTDPQPQHF. CDR3 DNA sequence: TGTGCCAGCAGCTTGAGGACAGACCCTCAGCCCCAGCATTTT.

The rearrangement joins TRBV10-3 to TRBJ1-1, with D tentatively TRBD1 (5 bases). Germline lookup yields CDR1 ENHRY and CDR2 SYGVKD. This CDR3 spans 15 amino acids. V lost 6 bases to trimming and J lost 4 bases, with 18 bases between them. CDR3 in DNA: TGTGCCATCAGGAGTGACAGAGATAAGCCCACTGAAGCTTTCTTT. As protein: CAIRSDRDKPTEAFF.

This clone was found a few times. V usage is TRBV30 and J usage is TRBJ1-5; weak D call: TRBD1 (6 bases). The CDR3 loop spans 15 amino acids. Germline V CDR1 and CDR2: GTSNPN, SVGIG (reference sequence). Trimming stripped 2 bases from V and 4 bases from J, with 15 bases between. The CDR3 DNA follows: TGTGCCTGGAGTACGCCGGGACACGAGAATCAGCCCCAGCATTTT. It yields the protein CAWSTPGHENQPQHF.

The chain recombines TRBV27 with TRBJ1-1; the D is unclear. The CDR3 totals 13 residues. V dropped 4 bases and J dropped 1 base, with 7 bases sitting between them. Germline CDR1 is MNHEY and CDR2 is SMNVEV (reference sequence). The CDR3 sequence is CASSSMANTEAFF. CDR3 in DNA: TGTGCCAGCAGTTCAATGGCGAACACTGAAGCTTTCTTT.

Worth noting for this clone: The junction departs from germline at one end; a sequencing error may be responsible. The chain is built from TRBV6-2 or TRBV6-3 and TRBJ2-5, with 12 bases that match TRBD2. Germline assignment: CDR1 MNHEY and CDR2 SVGEGT. The CDR3 is made up of 15 amino acids. The chain's CDR3 is CASTYPGLAGETQYF. The CDR3 DNA follows: TGTGCCAGCACTTACCCGGGACTAGCGGGAGAGACCCAGTACTTC.

The chain uses TRBV11-2 and TRBJ2-2; D is undetermined. The CDR3 extends over 13 amino acids. CDR1 is SGHAT and CDR2 is FQNNGV in the germline V gene. Trimming left V 3 bases short and J 3 bases short, with 5 bases between. The CDR3 is CASSFSDTGELFF. The CDR3 DNA sequence: TGTGCCAGCAGCTTCTCGGACACCGGGGAGCTGTTTTTT.

This chain links TRBV9 with TRBJ1-1; TRBD1 matches at 7 bases. CDR3 length equals 15 residues. Looked up from germline, CDR1 is SGDLS and CDR2 is YYNGEE. The junction had 5 bases not matched to a gene; V was cut back by 2 bases and J by 1 base. The chain's CDR3 is CASSVEGQTNTEAFF. The CDR3 nucleotides read TGTGCCAGCAGCGTTGAGGGACAGACGAACACTGAAGCTTTCTTT.

The chain carries TRBV18 and TRBJ2-2; possible D gene TRBD2, 5 bases. CDR3 size: 14 residues. Looked up from germline, CDR1 is KGHSH and CDR2 is LQKENI. V was shortened by 6 bases and J by 1 base, with 9 bases between the two germline ends. The CDR3 loop reads CASSRTGNTGELFF. Written as DNA, the CDR3 is TGTGCCAGCTCTCGGACTGGGAACACCGGGGAGCTGTTTTTT.

This chain uses TRBV20-1 with TRBJ2-7, with D perhaps matching TRBD2 (5 bases). Looked up from germline, CDR1 is DFQATT and CDR2 is SNEGSKA (reference sequence). This CDR3 region has 13 residues. V was shortened by 3 bases and J by 0 bases, with 9 bases between the two germline ends. The CDR3 bases are TGCAGTGCTAGTATAGGGAGCTCCTACGAGCAGTACTTC. This translates into CSASIGSSYEQYF.

The J gene is TRBJ2-7, the V gene TRBV5-4; TRBD2 is a possible D gene (6 bases). The CDR3 has 12 residues. Looked up from germline, CDR1 is SGHNT and CDR2 is YYREEE (reference sequence). V was shortened by 4 bases and J by 11 bases, with 16 bases between the two germline ends. The CDR3 region has the DNA TGTGCCAGCAGCCTAATAGCGGCCCTAAAGTACTTC. As protein: CASSLIAALKYF. The full variable domain, rest sourced from reference TRBV5-4 and TRBJ2-7, is ETGVTQSPTHLIKTRGQQVTLRCSSQSGHNTVSWYQQALGQGPQFIFQYYREEENGRGNFPPRFSGLQFPNYSSELNVNALELDDSALYLCASSLIAALKYFGPGTRLTVT.

This clone came up once. The rearrangement joins TRBV7-2 to TRBJ2-7; D may be TRBD1 (6 bases). The CDR3 is 13 amino acids. The V end was cut by 8 bases, the J end by 2 bases, with 13 bases between. Germline values: CDR1 SGHTA, CDR2 FQGNSA. The CDR3 DNA reads as TGTGCCAGCGCCGGGACAACAGCCTACGAGCAGTACTTC. Its translation: CASAGTTAYEQYF.

CDR3 sequence (DNA): TGTGCCAGTAGTATAGATCCAGCGGGCAGCTACGAGCAGTACTTC. This encodes CASSIDPAGSYEQYF. This chain joins TRBV19 and TRBJ2-7, with D maybe TRBD2 (6 bases). V lost 0 bases and J 3 bases, leaving 12 bases between the germline ends. Germline CDR1 and CDR2: LNHDA and SQIVND (reference sequence). The CDR3 extends over 15 amino acids. The variable domain in full, completed from reference TRBV19 and TRBJ2-7, reads DGGITQSPKYLFRKEGQNVTLSCEQNLNHDAMYWYRQDPGQGLRLIYYSQIVNDFQKGDIAEGYSVSREKKESFPLTVTSAQKNPTAFYLCASSIDPAGSYEQYFGPGTRLTVT.

V gene TRBV6-2 or TRBV6-3 combines with J gene TRBJ2-1, with no clear D. Trimming took off 0 bases at V and 2 bases at J, with 8 bases between the two ends. Germline loops: CDR1 MNHEY, CDR2 SVGEGT. The CDR3 extends over 15 amino acids. CDR3 nucleotides: TGTGCCAGCAGTTACTCTACAGAACCCTACAATGAGCAGTTCTTC. It yields the protein CASSYSTEPYNEQFF.

CDR3 sequence reads: CASSVLADSTDTQYF. CDR3 coding DNA: TGTGCCAGCAGTGTACTAGCGGATAGCACAGATACGCAGTATTTT. The V and J genes are TRBV2 and TRBJ2-3; TRBD2 agrees at 8 bases. Per the germline V gene, CDR1 is SNHLY and CDR2 is FYNNEI. The CDR3 has 15 residues. The trim removed 4 bases at V and 0 bases at J, leaving 3 bases unmatched.

The chain uses TRBV28 and TRBJ2-7, with a weak D call TRBD2 (7 bases). Per germline, CDR1 MDHEN and CDR2 SYDVKM. The CDR3 length is 14 residues. Trimming took 5 bases from V and 6 from J, leaving 17 bases between them. The CDR3 is CASSPRRGGSEQYF. CDR3 DNA: TGTGCCAGCAGTCCCCGAAGGGGGGGGAGCGAGCAGTACTTC.

The CDR3 here is CASSPLAGAYEQYF. The DNA of the CDR3 is TGTGCCAGCAGCCCACTAGCGGGGGCCTACGAGCAGTACTTC. J is TRBJ2-7 and V is TRBV3-1 (or the pseudogene TRBV3-2); 11 nucleotides align to TRBD2. Germline CDR1 reads LGHDT; CDR2 reads YNNKEL (reference sequence). The trim removed 4 bases at V and 2 bases at J, leaving 1 base unmatched. The CDR3 extends over 14 amino acids.